This T cell receptor beta chain was sequenced during a study of PD-L1 blockade in urothelial cancer. On the study more broadly: About 90% of the roughly 30 patients were men whose urothelial cancer was bladder-origin.

Time point denoted: pretreatment peripheral blood. Germline lookup yields CDR1 SGHRS and CDR2 YFSETQ. This CDR3 is built from 14 residues. V gave up 0 bases and J gave up 2 bases, with 6 bases separating them. The table came from immunoSEQ multiplex PCR; TCRdb's copy has only in-frame clones and leaves some out. The sample shows some 45,000 clones, nearly 90% of them seen only once. The TCR originated in a donor aged 40 or older with urothelial cancer. V usage is TRBV5-1 and J usage is TRBJ2-1, with D maybe TRBD1 (6 bases). This material consisted of PBMCs, taken around atezolizumab (anti-PD-L1) treatment. This CDR3 reads CASSLDRAYNEQFF. DNA for the CDR3: TGCGCCAGCAGCTTGGACAGGGCCTACAATGAGCAGTTCTTC.